This T cell receptor beta chain was sequenced for a study of tumor-infiltrating lymphocytes in localized non-small cell lung cancer. As for the study in general: The cohort mixed smokers and never-smokers, several histologies, and some post-neoadjuvant-chemotherapy samples. From each patient, both tumor and uninvolved lung, non-adjacent to tumor, were sampled.

Study results and caveats: TCRbeta sequencing showed higher T cell infiltration in tumors than uninvolved lung.

Germline V gene lookup returns CDR1 SQVTM and CDR2 ANQGSEA. The CDR3 contains 11 residues. Trimming at V came to 5 bases and at J to 10 bases, leaving 7 bases not matched to a gene. Sequencing was performed with immunoSEQ multiplex PCR; in TCRdb, only in-frame clones are kept and a portion is missing. The sample has 3,500 to 4,000 clones; 79% are singletons. This clone was detected only once. Its antigen is as yet unknown. Sequenced: uninvolved lung tissue not adjacent to the tumor. The source of this sequence is a human donor with non-small cell lung cancer. The genes are TRBV29-1 and TRBJ1-2; 7 nucleotides align to TRBD1. The DNA of the CDR3 is TGCAGCGTTAATGACGGGACAGACTACACCTTC. It codes for CSVNDGTDYTF. Based on the CDR3 plus reference TRBV29-1 and TRBJ1-2, the full variable domain is SAVISQKPSRDICQRGTSLTIQCQVDSQVTMMFWYRQQPGQSLTLIATANQGSEATYESGFVIDKFPISRPNLTFSTLTVSNMSPEDSSIYLCSVNDGTDYTFGSGTRLTVV.